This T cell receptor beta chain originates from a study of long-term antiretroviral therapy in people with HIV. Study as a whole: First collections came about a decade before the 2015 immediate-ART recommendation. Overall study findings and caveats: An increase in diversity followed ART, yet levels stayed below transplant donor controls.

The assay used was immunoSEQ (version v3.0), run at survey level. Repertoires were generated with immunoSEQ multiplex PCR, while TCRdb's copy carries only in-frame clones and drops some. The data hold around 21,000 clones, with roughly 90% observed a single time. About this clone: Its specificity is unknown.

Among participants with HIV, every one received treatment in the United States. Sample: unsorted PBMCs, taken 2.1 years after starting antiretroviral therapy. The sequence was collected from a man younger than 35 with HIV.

The CDR3 sequence is CASSLPGPTYEQYF. The DNA of the CDR3 is TGTGCCAGCAGCCTTCCCGGACCGACCTACGAGCAGTACTTC. The chain links TRBV14 to TRBJ2-7; D gene uncertain. Germline values: CDR1 SGHDN, CDR2 FVKESK. V was pared by 4 bases and J by 2 bases, with 12 bases between. The CDR3 has 14 amino acids.